This TCR beta chain was retrieved from a study of blood T cells in healthy people across ages. Study-wide findings and caveats: A roughly linear fall in TCR beta diversity per million T cells was seen with increasing age. Donor CMV status was unknown, possibly confounding expanded clonotype changes.

Germline lookup yields CDR1 MNHEY and CDR2 SVGAGI. There are 16 residues in the CDR3. V lost 0 bases and J 10 bases, leaving 19 bases between the germline ends. Peripheral blood, about 10 milliliters per donor, was collected. Comments on this clonotype: No antigen is known for it.

PCR was performed a second time for 7 to 11 cycles using a sample-barcoded 5' primer and a J-beta primer mix. The authors tagged each cDNA molecule using a template-switch adaptor with 12 random nucleotides. TCRdb itself ran the 5' RACE reads through MiXCR, one entry per CDR3 protein. The table has 650,000 to 1,000,000 distinct CDR3 sequences, about 36% seen once; the top ten hold 10% to 15%. Sequenced material: blood. This receptor was taken from a man between 18 and 35 years old in good health. This sequence joins TRBV6-5 and TRBJ2-1; D call uncertain. The CDR3 loop reads CASSYSPQREAYEQFF. In nucleotides, the CDR3 is TGTGCCAGCAGTTACTCTCCGCAGCGTGAAGCCTACGAGCAGTTCTTC.